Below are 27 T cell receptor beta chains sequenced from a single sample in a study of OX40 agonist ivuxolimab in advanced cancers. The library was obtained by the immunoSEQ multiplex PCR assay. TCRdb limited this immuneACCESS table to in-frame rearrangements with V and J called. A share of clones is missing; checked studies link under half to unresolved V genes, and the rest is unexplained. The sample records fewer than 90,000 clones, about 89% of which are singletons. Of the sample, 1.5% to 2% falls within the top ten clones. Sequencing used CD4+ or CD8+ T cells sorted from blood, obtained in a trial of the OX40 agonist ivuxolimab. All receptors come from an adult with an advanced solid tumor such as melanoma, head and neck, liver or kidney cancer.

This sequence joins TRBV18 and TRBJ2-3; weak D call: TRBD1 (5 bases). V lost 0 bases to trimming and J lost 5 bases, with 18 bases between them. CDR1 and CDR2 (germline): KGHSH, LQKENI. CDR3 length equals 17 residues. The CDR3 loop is CASSPPPAGNTGDTQYF. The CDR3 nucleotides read TGTGCCAGCTCACCACCACCTGCAGGGAACACGGGAGATACGCAGTATTTT.

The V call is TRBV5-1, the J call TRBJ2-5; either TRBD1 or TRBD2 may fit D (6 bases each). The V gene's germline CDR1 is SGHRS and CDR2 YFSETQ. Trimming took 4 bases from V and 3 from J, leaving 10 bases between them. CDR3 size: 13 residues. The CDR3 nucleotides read TGCGCCAGCAGCGGGGGGCATAAAGAGACCCAGTACTTC. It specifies CASSGGHKETQYF.

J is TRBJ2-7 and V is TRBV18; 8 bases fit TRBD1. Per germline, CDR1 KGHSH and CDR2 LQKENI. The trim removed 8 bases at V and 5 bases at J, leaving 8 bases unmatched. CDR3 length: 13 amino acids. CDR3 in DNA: TGTGCCAGCAATGGAGCAGGGGGCAACGAGCAGTACTTC. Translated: CASNGAGGNEQYF.

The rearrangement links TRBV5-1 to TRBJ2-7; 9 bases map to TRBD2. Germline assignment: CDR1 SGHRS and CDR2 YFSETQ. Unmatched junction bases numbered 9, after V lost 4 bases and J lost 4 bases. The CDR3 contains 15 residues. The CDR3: CASSLQSSGTYEQYF. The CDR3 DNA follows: TGCGCCAGCAGCCTCCAGTCTAGCGGGACTTACGAGCAGTACTTC. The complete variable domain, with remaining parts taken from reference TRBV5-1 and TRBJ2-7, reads KAGVTQTPRYLIKTRGQQVTLSCSPISGHRSVSWYQQTPGQGLQFLFEYFSETQRNKGNFPGRFSGRQFSNSRSEMNVSTLELGDSALYLCASSLQSSGTYEQYFGPGTRLTVT.

CDR3 amino acids: CASRGHRDDYNEQFF. DNA of the CDR3: TGTGCCAGTAGGGGTCACCGGGACGATTACAATGAGCAGTTCTTC. The J gene is TRBJ2-1, the V gene TRBV19, with D perhaps assigned TRBD1 or TRBD2 (5 bases each). Trimming removed 6 bases from V and 4 bases from J, with 16 bases in between. This CDR3 contains 15 residues. Germline CDR1 reads LNHDA; CDR2 reads SQIVND (reference sequence). The whole variable domain, filled in from reference TRBV19 and TRBJ2-1, reads DGGITQSPKYLFRKEGQNVTLSCEQNLNHDAMYWYRQDPGQGLRLIYYSQIVNDFQKGDIAEGYSVSREKKESFPLTVTSAQKNPTAFYLCASRGHRDDYNEQFFGPGTRLTVL.

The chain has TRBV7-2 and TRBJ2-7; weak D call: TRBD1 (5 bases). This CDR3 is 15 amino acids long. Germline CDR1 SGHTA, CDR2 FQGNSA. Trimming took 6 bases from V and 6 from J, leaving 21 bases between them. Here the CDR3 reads CASRGRVALVSEQYF. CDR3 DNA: TGTGCCAGCAGAGGCAGGGTGGCTCTCGTGTCCGAGCAGTACTTC.

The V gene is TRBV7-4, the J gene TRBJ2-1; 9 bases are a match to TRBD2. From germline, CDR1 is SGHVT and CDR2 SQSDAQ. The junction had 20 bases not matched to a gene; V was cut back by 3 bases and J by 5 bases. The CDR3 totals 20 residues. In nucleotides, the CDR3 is TGTGCCAGCAGCTTGGAGGGCAGGGTAGCGGGAGCAGGGGTGGACAATGAGCAGTTCTTC. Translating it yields CASSLEGRVAGAGVDNEQFF.

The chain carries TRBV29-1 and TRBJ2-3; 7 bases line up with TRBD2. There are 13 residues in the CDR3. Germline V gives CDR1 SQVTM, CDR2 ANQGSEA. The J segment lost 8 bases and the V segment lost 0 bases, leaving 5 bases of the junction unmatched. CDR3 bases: TGCAGCGTTGAAGATCGCGCGGGAGTTACGCAGTATTTT. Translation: CSVEDRAGVTQYF.

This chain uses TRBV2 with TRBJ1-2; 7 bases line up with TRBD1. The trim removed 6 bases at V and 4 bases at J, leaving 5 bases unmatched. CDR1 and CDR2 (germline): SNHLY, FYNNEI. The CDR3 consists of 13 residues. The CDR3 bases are TGTGCCAGCAGACTACAGGGGATCTATGGCTACACCTTC. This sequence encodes CASRLQGIYGYTF.

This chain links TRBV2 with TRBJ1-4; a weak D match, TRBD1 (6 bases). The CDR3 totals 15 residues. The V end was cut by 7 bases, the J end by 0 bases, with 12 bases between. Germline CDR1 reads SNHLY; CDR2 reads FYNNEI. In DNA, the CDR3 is TGTGCCAGCATACGATACAGGGCAACTAATGAAAAACTGTTTTTT. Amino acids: CASIRYRATNEKLFF. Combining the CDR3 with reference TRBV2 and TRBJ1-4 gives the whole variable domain EPEVTQTPSHQVTQMGQEVILRCVPISNHLYFYWYRQILGQKVEFLVSFYNNEISEKSEIFDDQFSVERPDGSNFTLKIRSTKLEDSAMYFCASIRYRATNEKLFFGSGTQLSVL.

The CDR3 here is CASSLQGASTGNTIYF. The CDR3 region has the DNA TGCGCCAGCAGCCTGCAGGGGGCTTCGACTGGAAACACCATATATTTT. The V and J genes are TRBV5-1 and TRBJ1-3, with 8 bases that match TRBD1. This CDR3 is built from 16 residues. V lost 4 bases, J lost 2 bases, and 8 bases stayed unmatched. In germline, CDR1 is SGHRS, CDR2 YFSETQ.

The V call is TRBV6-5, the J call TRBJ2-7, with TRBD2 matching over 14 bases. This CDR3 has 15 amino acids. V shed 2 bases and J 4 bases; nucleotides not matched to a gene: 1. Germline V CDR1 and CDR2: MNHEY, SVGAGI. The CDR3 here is CASSYGLAGGYEQYF. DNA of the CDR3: TGTGCCAGCAGTTACGGACTAGCGGGAGGTTACGAGCAGTACTTC.

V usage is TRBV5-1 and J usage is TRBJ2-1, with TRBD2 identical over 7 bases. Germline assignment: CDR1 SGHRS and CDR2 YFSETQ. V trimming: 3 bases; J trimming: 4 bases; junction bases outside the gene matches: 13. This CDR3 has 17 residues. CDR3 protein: CASSYTTGTTPYNEQFF. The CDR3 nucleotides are TGCGCCAGCAGCTACACGACCGGGACTACGCCATACAATGAGCAGTTCTTC.

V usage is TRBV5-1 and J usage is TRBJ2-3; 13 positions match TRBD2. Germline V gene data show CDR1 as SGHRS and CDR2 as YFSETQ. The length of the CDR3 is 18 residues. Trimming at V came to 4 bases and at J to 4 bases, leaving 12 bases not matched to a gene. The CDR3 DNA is TGCGCCAGCAGCGCCCGTAATCCCGGGACTAGCGGGGCAGATACGCAGTATTTT. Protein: CASSARNPGTSGADTQYF.

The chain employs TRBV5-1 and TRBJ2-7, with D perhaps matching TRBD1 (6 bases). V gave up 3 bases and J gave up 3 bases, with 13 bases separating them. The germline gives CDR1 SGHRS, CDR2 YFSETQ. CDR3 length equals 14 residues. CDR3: CASSSQGNNYEQYF. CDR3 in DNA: TGCGCCAGCAGCTCACAGGGTAACAACTACGAGCAGTACTTC. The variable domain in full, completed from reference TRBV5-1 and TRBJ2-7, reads KAGVTQTPRYLIKTRGQQVTLSCSPISGHRSVSWYQQTPGQGLQFLFEYFSETQRNKGNFPGRFSGRQFSNSRSEMNVSTLELGDSALYLCASSSQGNNYEQYFGPGTRLTVT.

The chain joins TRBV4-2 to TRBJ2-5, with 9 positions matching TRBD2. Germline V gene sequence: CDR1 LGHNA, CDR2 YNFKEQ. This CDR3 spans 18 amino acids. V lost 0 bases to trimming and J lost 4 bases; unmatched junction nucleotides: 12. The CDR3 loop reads CASSQDPFSSGEGETQYF. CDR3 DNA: TGTGCCAGCAGCCAAGATCCCTTTTCTAGCGGGGAGGGAGAGACCCAGTACTTC.

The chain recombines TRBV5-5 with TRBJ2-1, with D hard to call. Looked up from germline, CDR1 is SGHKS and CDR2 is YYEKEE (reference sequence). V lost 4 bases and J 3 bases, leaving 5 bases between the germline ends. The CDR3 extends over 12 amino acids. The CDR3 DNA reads TGTGCCAGCAGCCTAAACTACAATGAGCAGTTCTTC. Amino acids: CASSLNYNEQFF.

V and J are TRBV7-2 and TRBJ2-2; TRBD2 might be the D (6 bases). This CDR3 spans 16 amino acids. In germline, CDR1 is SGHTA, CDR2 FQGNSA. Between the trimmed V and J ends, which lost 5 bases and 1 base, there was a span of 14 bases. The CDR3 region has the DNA TGTGCCAGCAGCCTTCGTATAGCGGAGAACACCGGGGAGCTGTTTTTT. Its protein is CASSLRIAENTGELFF. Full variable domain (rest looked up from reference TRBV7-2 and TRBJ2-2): GAGVSQSPSNKVTEKGKDVELRCDPISGHTALYWYRQSLGQGLEFLIYFQGNSAPDKSGLPSDRFSAERTGGSVSTLTIQRTQQEDSAVYLCASSLRIAENTGELFFGEGSRLTVL.

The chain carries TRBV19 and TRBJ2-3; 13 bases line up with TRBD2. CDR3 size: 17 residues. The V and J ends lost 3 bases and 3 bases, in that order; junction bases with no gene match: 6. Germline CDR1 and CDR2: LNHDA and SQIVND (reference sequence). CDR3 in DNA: TGTGCCAGTAGTATTTCGTCACTAGCGGGAGGGACAGATACGCAGTATTTT. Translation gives CASSISSLAGGTDTQYF.

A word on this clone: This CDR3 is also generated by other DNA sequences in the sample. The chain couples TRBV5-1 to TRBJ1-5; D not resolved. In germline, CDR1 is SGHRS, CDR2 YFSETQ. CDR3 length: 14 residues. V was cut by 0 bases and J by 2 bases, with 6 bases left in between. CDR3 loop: CASSLAGGNQPQHF. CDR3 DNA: TGCGCCAGCAGCTTGGCCGGCGGCAATCAGCCCCAGCATTTT.

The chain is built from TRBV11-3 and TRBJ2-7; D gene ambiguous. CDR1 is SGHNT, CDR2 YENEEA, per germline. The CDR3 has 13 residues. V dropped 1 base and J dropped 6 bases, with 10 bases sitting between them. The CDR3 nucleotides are TGTGCCAGCAGCTTAGTATTTAGAAGCGAGCAGTACTTC. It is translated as CASSLVFRSEQYF.

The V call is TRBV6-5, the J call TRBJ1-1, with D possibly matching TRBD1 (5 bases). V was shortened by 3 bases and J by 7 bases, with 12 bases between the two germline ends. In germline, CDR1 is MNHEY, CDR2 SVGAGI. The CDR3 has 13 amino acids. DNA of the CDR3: TGTGCCAGCAGTTATGTGGGGCGGAATGAAGCTTTCTTT. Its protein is CASSYVGRNEAFF.

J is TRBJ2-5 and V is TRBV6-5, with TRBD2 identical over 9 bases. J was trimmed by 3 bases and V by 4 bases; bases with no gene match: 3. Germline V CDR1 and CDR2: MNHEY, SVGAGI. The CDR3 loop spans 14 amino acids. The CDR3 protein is CASSWASGKETQYF. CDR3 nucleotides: TGTGCCAGCAGTTGGGCTAGCGGGAAAGAGACCCAGTACTTC.

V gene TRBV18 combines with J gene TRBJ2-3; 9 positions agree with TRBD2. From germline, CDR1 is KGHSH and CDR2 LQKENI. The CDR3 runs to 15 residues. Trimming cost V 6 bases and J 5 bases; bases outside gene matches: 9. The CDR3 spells CASSENSGSGDTQYF. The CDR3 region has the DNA TGTGCCAGCTCGGAAAATAGCGGGAGTGGAGATACGCAGTATTTT.

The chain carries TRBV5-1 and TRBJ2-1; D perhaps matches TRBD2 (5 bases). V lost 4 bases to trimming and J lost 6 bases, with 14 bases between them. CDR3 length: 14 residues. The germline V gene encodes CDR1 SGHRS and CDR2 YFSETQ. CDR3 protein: CASSPQVGANEQFF. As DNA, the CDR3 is TGCGCCAGCAGCCCCCAGGTGGGAGCCAATGAGCAGTTCTTC.

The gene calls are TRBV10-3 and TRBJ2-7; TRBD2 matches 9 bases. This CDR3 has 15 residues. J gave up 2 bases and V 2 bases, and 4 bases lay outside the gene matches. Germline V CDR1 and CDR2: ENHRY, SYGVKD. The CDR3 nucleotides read TGTGCCATCAGTGAGCTAGCGGGAACTACCTACGAGCAGTACTTC. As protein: CAISELAGTTYEQYF.

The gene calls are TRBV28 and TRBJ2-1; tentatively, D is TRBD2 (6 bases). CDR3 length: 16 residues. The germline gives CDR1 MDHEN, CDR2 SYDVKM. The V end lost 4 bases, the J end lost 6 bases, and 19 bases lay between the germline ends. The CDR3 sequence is CASSSIRRGNPNEQFF. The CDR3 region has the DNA TGTGCCAGCAGTTCTATCCGCCGGGGGAACCCCAATGAGCAGTTCTTC.